This T cell receptor beta chain was observed in a study of response to subunit inactivated influenza vaccine. Study results and limitations: The authors offered the suggestion that each seasonal influenza vaccination recruits few new T cells.

J lost 5 bases, V lost 7 bases, and 11 bases had no gene match. This CDR3 spans 14 amino acids. CDR1 and CDR2 (germline): SGHAT, FQDESV (reference sequence). This clonotype occurred many times. Its antigen is still unknown. Via MiXCR, TCRdb re-called the RT-PCR reads, giving one row per CDR3 protein. The data contain a few hundred thousand distinct CDR3 sequences, 12% to 15% of them singletons. The clonotype was recovered from a man aged 50 to 60 who received an inactivated influenza vaccine. Sequenced here: PBMCs from blood, sampled roughly 12 days after vaccination. V gene TRBV11-1 combines with J gene TRBJ2-7; 7 nucleotides match TRBD1. The CDR3 is CASTSTGVENEQYF. The CDR3, as DNA: TGTGCCAGCACCTCTACAGGGGTTGAAAACGAGCAGTACTTC.